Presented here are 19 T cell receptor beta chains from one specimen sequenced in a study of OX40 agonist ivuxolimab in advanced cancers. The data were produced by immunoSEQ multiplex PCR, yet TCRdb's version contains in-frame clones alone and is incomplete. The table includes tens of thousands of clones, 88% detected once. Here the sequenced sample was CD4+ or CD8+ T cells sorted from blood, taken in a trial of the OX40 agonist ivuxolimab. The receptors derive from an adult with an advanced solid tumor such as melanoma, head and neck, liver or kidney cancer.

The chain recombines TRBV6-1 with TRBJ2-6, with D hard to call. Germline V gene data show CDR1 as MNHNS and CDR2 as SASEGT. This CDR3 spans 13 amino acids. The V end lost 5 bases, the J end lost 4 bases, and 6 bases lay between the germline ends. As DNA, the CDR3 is TGTGCCAGCAGTACCTCGGGGGCCAACGTCCTGACTTTC. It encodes CASSTSGANVLTF.

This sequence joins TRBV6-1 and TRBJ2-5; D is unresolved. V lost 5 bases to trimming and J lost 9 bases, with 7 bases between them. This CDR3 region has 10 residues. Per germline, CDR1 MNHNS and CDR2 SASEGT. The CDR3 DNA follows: TGTGCCAGCAGTTACAGCCCCCAGTACTTC. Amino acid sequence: CASSYSPQYF.

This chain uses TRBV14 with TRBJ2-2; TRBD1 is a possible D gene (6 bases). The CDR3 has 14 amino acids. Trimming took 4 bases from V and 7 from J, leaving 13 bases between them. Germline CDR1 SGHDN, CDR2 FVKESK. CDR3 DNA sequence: TGTGCCAGCAGCCGTAACAGGGCGAGCGGGGAGCTGTTTTTT. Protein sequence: CASSRNRASGELFF.

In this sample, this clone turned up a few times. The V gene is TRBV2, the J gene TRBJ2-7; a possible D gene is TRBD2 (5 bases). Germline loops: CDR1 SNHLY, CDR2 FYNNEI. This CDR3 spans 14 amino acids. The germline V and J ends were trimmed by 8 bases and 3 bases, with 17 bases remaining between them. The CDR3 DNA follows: TGTGCCAGCGGAGAGACTAAGAACTTCTACGAGCAGTACTTC. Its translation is CASGETKNFYEQYF.

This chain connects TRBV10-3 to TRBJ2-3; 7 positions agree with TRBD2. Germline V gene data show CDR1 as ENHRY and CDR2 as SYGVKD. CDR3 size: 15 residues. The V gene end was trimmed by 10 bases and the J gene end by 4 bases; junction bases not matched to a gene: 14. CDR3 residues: CATVPGAGNSDTQYF. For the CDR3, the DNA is TGTGCCACCGTACCCGGAGCGGGGAATTCAGATACGCAGTATTTT.

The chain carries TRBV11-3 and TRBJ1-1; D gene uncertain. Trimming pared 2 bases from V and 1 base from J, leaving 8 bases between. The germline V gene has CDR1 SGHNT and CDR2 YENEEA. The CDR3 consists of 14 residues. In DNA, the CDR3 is TGTGCCAGCAGCTTAAAACACGAGAACACTGAAGCTTTCTTT. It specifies CASSLKHENTEAFF.

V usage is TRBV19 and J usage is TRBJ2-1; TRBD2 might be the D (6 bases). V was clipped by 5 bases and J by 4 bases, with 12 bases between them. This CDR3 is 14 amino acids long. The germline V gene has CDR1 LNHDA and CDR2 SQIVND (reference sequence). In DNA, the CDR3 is TGTGCCAGTAGTCTCCGGACTATTTACAATGAGCAGTTCTTC. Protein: CASSLRTIYNEQFF. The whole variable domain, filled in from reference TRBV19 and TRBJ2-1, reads DGGITQSPKYLFRKEGQNVTLSCEQNLNHDAMYWYRQDPGQGLRLIYYSQIVNDFQKGDIAEGYSVSREKKESFPLTVTSAQKNPTAFYLCASSLRTIYNEQFFGPGTRLTVL.

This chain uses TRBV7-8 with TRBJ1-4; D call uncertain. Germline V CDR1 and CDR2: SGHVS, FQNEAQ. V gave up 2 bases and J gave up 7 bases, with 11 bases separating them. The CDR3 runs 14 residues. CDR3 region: CASSLSTRVEKLFF. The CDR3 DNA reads TGTGCCAGCAGCTTATCGACCCGGGTTGAAAAACTGTTTTTT.

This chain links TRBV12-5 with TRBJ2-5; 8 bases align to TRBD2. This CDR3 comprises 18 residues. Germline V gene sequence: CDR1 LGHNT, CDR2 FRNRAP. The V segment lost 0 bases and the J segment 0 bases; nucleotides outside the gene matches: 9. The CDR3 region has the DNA TGTGCTAGTGGTTTGGTACTTGGTAGCGGGACGTACCAAGAGACCCAGTACTTC. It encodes CASGLVLGSGTYQETQYF. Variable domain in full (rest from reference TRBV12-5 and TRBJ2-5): DARVTQTPRHKVTEMGQEVTMRCQPILGHNTVFWYRQTMMQGLELLAYFRNRAPLDDSGMPKDRFSAEMPDATLATLKIQPSEPRDSAVYFCASGLVLGSGTYQETQYFGPGTRLLVL.

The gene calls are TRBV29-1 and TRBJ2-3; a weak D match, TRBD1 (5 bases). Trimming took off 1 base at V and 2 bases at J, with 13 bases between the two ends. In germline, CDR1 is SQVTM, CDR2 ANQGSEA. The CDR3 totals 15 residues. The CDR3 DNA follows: TGCAGCGTTGAAGGGGGCCGACCCGTCACAGATACGCAGTATTTT. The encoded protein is CSVEGGRPVTDTQYF.

Here the CDR3 reads CASSFGGTGVDAFF. CDR3 nucleotide sequence: TGTGCCAGCAGTTTTGGCGGGACAGGGGTCGACGCTTTCTTT. The rearrangement uses TRBV27 and TRBJ1-1; TRBD1 matches at 10 bases. After removal of 3 bases from V and 11 bases from J, the junction contained 9 bases not matched to a gene. The germline CDR1 and CDR2 sequences are MNHEY and SMNVEV (reference sequence). The CDR3 runs to 14 residues.

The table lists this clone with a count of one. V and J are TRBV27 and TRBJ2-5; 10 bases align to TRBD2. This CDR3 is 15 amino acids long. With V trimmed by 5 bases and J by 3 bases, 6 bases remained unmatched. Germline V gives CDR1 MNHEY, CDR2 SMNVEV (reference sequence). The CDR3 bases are TGTGCCAGCAGTACGAGGACTAGCGGAAAAGAGACCCAGTACTTC. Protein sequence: CASSTRTSGKETQYF.

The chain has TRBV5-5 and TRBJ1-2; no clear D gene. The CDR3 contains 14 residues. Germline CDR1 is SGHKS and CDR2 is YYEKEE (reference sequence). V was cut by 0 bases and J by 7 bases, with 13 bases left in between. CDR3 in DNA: TGTGCCAGCAGCTTGGCCGACGTTTTAGGTGGCTACACCTTC. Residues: CASSLADVLGGYTF.

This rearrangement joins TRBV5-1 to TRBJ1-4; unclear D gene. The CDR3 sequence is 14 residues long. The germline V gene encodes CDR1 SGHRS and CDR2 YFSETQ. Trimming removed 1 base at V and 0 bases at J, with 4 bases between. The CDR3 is CASSLLATNEKLFF. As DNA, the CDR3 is TGCGCCAGCAGCTTGCTCGCAACTAATGAAAAACTGTTTTTT.

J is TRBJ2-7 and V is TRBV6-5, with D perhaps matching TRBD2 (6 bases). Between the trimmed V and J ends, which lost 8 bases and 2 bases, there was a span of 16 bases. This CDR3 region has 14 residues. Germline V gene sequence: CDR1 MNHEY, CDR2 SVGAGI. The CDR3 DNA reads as TGTGCCAGCCAGAAAACAGCGGGTGCCTACGAGCAGTACTTC. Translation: CASQKTAGAYEQYF.

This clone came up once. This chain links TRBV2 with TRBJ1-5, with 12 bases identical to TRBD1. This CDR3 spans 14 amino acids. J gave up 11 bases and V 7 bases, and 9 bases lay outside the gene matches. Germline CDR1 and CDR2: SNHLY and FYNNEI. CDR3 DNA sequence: TGTGCCAGCAAAGGGACAGGGGGCTTTATGTCCCAGCATTTT. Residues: CASKGTGGFMSQHF.

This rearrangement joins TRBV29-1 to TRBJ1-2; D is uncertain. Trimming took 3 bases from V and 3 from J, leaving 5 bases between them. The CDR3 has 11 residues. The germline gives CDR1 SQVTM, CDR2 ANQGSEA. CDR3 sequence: CSVDGYYGYTF. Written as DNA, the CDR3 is TGCAGCGTTGACGGATACTATGGCTACACCTTC.

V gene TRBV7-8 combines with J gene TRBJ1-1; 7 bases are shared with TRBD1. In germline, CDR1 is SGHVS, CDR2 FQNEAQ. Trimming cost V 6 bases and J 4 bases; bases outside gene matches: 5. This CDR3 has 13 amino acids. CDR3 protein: CASRPTGSTEAFF. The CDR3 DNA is TGTGCCAGCAGGCCGACAGGGTCCACTGAAGCTTTCTTT.

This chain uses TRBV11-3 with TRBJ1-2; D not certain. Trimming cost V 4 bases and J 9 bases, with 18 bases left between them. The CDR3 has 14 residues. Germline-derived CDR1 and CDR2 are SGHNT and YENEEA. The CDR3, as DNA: TGTGCCAGCAGCTCCCGGACCACCTTTGCGAGCTACACCTTC. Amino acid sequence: CASSSRTTFASYTF.